Below, 28 T cell receptor beta chains from the same sample are listed, as sequenced in a study of OX40 agonist ivuxolimab in advanced cancers. Clones were read by immunoSEQ multiplex PCR, and TCRdb kept only the in-frame ones, dropping some. The sample records approximately 50,000 clones, over 80% being singletons. Material: CD4+ or CD8+ T cells sorted from blood, obtained in a trial of the OX40 agonist ivuxolimab. These receptors came from an adult with an advanced solid tumor such as melanoma, head and neck, liver or kidney cancer.

This sequence joins TRBV19 and TRBJ2-3, with unresolved D. The CDR3 runs 18 residues. CDR1 and CDR2 (germline): LNHDA, SQIVND (reference sequence). With 0 bases removed from V and 0 bases from J, the gap between germline ends came to 16 bases. The DNA for the CDR3 is TGTGCCAGTAGTATAGATCCCCCCGGCGGAGTTAGCACAGATACGCAGTATTTT. This translates into CASSIDPPGGVSTDTQYF.

This chain uses TRBV27 with TRBJ2-5; 12 nucleotides match TRBD2. The CDR3 has 15 amino acids. Germline assignment: CDR1 MNHEY and CDR2 SMNVEV (reference sequence). V was pared by 7 bases and J by 5 bases, with 8 bases of the junction left unmatched. DNA for the CDR3: TGTGCCAGCATAGAGACTAGCGGGAGTCTCGAGACCCAGTACTTC. This codes for CASIETSGSLETQYF.

The rearrangement links TRBV6-5 to TRBJ2-3; TRBD1 aligns across 8 bases. Per the germline V gene, CDR1 is MNHEY and CDR2 is SVGAGI. This CDR3 is 15 amino acids long. J was trimmed by 3 bases and V by 2 bases; bases with no gene match: 4. CDR3 sequence reads: CASSYDRGGTDTQYF. The CDR3 nucleotides read TGTGCCAGCAGTTACGACAGGGGTGGGACAGATACGCAGTATTTT.

The rearrangement uses TRBV19 and TRBJ1-1, with 8 bases fitting TRBD1. CDR1 is LNHDA, CDR2 SQIVND, per germline (reference sequence). The CDR3 has 13 amino acids. V dropped 5 bases and J dropped 7; count of bases not matched to a gene: 6. Written as DNA, the CDR3 is TGTGCCAGTAGTGCCCGACAGGGGCTTGAAGCTTTCTTT. This gives the protein CASSARQGLEAFF.

The V gene is TRBV6-6, the J gene TRBJ1-6; D not certain. Germline loops: CDR1 MNHNY, CDR2 SVGAGI (reference sequence). The CDR3 consists of 14 residues. Trimming removed 0 bases from V and 14 bases from J, with 14 bases in between. The DNA for the CDR3 is TGTGCCAGCAGTTACTCGCTGGTCAGCTCGGCCCTCCACTTT. Protein product: CASSYSLVSSALHF.

This clone appeared once. V is TRBV7-2 and J is TRBJ2-1; the match to TRBD2 covers 8 bases. Losses at the gene ends were 1 base for V and 3 bases for J; bases not matched to a gene: 2. The CDR3 loop spans 15 amino acids. Per germline, CDR1 SGHTA and CDR2 FQGNSA. CDR3 protein: CASSLDLAGYNEQFF. The CDR3 DNA sequence: TGTGCCAGCAGCTTAGACCTAGCGGGCTACAATGAGCAGTTCTTC.

V gene TRBV30 combines with J gene TRBJ2-1; TRBD2 is a possible D gene (5 bases). This CDR3 has 15 amino acids. Looked up from germline, CDR1 is GTSNPN and CDR2 is SVGIG (reference sequence). Trimming stripped 7 bases from V and 6 bases from J, with 22 bases between. The CDR3 sequence: CAYHDGLGLSNEQFF. The CDR3 region has the DNA TGTGCCTACCACGACGGGCTAGGACTCTCCAATGAGCAGTTCTTC.

This clone was found once. The chain links TRBV7-6 to TRBJ1-5; 7 positions agree with TRBD1. The CDR3 covers 15 residues. From germline, CDR1 is SGHVS and CDR2 FNYEAQ. V lost 5 bases and J lost 4; bases outside the gene matches: 8. The CDR3 loop reads CASSPDRALNQPQHF. The DNA for the CDR3 is TGTGCCAGCAGCCCCGACAGGGCCCTTAATCAGCCCCAGCATTTT.

The chain is built from TRBV7-9 and TRBJ2-2; 9 bases match TRBD1. The trim removed 6 bases at V and 4 bases at J, leaving 12 bases unmatched. CDR3 length equals 17 residues. Germline loops: CDR1 SEHNR, CDR2 FQNEAQ (reference sequence). The CDR3 spells CASRPPVGQGTTGELFF. CDR3 DNA sequence: TGTGCCAGCAGACCTCCGGTAGGACAGGGGACCACCGGGGAGCTGTTTTTT.

The rearrangement uses TRBV5-3 and TRBJ1-4; D is undetermined. TRBV5-3 is classed as an ORF, of uncertain function. Trimming cost V 0 bases and J 0 bases, with 3 bases left between them. The length of the CDR3 is 14 residues. Here the CDR3 reads CARSLDATNEKLFF. The CDR3 DNA reads as TGTGCCAGAAGCTTGGATGCAACTAATGAAAAACTGTTTTTT.

The J gene is TRBJ2-6, the V gene TRBV5-1; TRBD1 aligns across 7 bases. This CDR3 has 18 residues. Germline V gene data show CDR1 as SGHRS and CDR2 as YFSETQ. Losses at the gene ends were 4 bases for V and 0 bases for J; bases not matched to a gene: 10. The DNA of the CDR3 is TGCGCCAGCAGCCAGGGGGACATACTAGTCTCTGGGGCCAACGTCCTGACTTTC. It yields the protein CASSQGDILVSGANVLTF. Supplemented by reference TRBV5-1 and TRBJ2-6, the full variable domain reads KAGVTQTPRYLIKTRGQQVTLSCSPISGHRSVSWYQQTPGQGLQFLFEYFSETQRNKGNFPGRFSGRQFSNSRSEMNVSTLELGDSALYLCASSQGDILVSGANVLTFGAGSRLTVL.

V usage is TRBV11-2 and J usage is TRBJ2-1; 10 bases map to TRBD2. Germline CDR1 and CDR2: SGHAT and FQNNGV. The trim removed 5 bases at V and 6 bases at J, leaving 7 bases unmatched. The CDR3 is made up of 15 amino acids. In DNA form, the CDR3 reads TGTGCCAGCAGCCCCCCGGGGACTAGCGTCAATGAGCAGTTCTTC. This encodes CASSPPGTSVNEQFF.

This clone has only a few counts. This sample also contains other DNA sequences that code for the same CDR3. This chain links TRBV4-2 with TRBJ1-1; the match to TRBD1 covers 12 bases. The CDR3 sequence is 16 residues long. The V and J ends lost 1 base and 4 bases, in that order; junction bases with no gene match: 4. CDR1 is LGHNA and CDR2 is YNFKEQ in the germline V gene. The CDR3 reads CASSQGGTGGFTEAFF. In DNA, the CDR3 is TGTGCCAGCAGCCAAGGGGGGACAGGGGGCTTCACTGAAGCTTTCTTT.

This rearrangement joins TRBV7-3 to TRBJ2-1; D gene ambiguous. This CDR3 is 12 amino acids long. CDR1 is SGHTA, CDR2 FQGTGA, per germline. V shed 8 bases and J shed 5 bases, with 10 bases lying between them. Here the CDR3 reads CASGEANNEQFF. In nucleotides, the CDR3 is TGTGCCAGCGGCGAGGCTAACAATGAGCAGTTCTTC.

The chain combines TRBV12-5 with TRBJ1-1; D might be TRBD1 (6 bases). The germline V gene encodes CDR1 LGHNT and CDR2 FRNRAP. V lost 2 bases and J 1 base, leaving 11 bases between the germline ends. The CDR3 consists of 15 residues. CDR3 coding DNA: TGTGCTAGTGGTTTGTCCCAGGGGACGAACACTGAAGCTTTCTTT. This sequence encodes CASGLSQGTNTEAFF.

The V and J genes are TRBV28 and TRBJ2-7; D is possibly TRBD1 or TRBD2 (5 bases each). The CDR3 consists of 13 residues. Germline V gives CDR1 MDHEN, CDR2 SYDVKM. The V end was cut by 2 bases, the J end by 4 bases, with 9 bases between. CDR3 coding DNA: TGTGCCAGCAGTTTAACGGGGCTATACGAGCAGTACTTC. Protein: CASSLTGLYEQYF.

This clone was observed once. This chain joins TRBV7-2 and TRBJ2-4; 7 positions match TRBD2. This CDR3 spans 16 amino acids. The J segment lost 1 base and the V segment lost 5 bases, leaving 8 bases of the junction unmatched. Germline V lookup: CDR1 SGHTA, CDR2 FQGNSA. CDR3 DNA sequence: TGTGCCAGCAGCCAGAATCAAGCGGGGGCCAAAAACATTCAGTACTTC. Amino acid sequence: CASSQNQAGAKNIQYF.

This clone appeared once. The chain has TRBV20-1 and TRBJ2-7, with 7 bases aligning to TRBD2. This CDR3 is built from 11 residues. The V gene end was trimmed by 0 bases and the J gene end by 13 bases; junction bases not matched to a gene: 6. Germline V lookup: CDR1 DFQATT, CDR2 SNEGSKA (reference sequence). For the CDR3, the DNA is TGCAGTGCTAGAGATCCGTCGGGGGGATACTTC. Residues: CSARDPSGGYF.

The chain employs TRBV27 and TRBJ2-7; a weak D match, TRBD2 (5 bases). Germline loops: CDR1 MNHEY, CDR2 SMNVEV (reference sequence). The CDR3 runs 15 residues. The V gene lost 6 bases and the J gene lost 0 bases, with 15 bases spanning the gap. CDR3 protein: CASSSDSLSSYEQYF. The DNA for the CDR3 is TGTGCCAGCAGCTCGGACTCCTTGAGCTCCTACGAGCAGTACTTC.

V is TRBV30 and J is TRBJ2-7, with no clear D. CDR1 is GTSNPN and CDR2 is SVGIG in the germline V gene (reference sequence). V dropped 0 bases and J dropped 0 bases, with 9 bases sitting between them. The CDR3 extends over 14 amino acids. The CDR3 region is CAWSVEGFSYEQYF. As DNA, the CDR3 is TGTGCCTGGAGTGTAGAAGGTTTCTCCTACGAGCAGTACTTC.

The V and J genes are TRBV30 and TRBJ2-7, with 14 bases matching TRBD2. Germline V gene sequence: CDR1 GTSNPN, CDR2 SVGIG (reference sequence). The length of the CDR3 is 18 residues. Trimming took 0 bases from V and 5 from J; bases not matched to a gene: 12. CDR3 sequence (DNA): TGTGCCTGGAGTGTCTCACCGGGACTAGCGGGAGCCGGGAACGAGCAGTACTTC. It is translated as CAWSVSPGLAGAGNEQYF.

The chain uses TRBV19 and TRBJ1-2; 9 bases match TRBD1. V lost 0 bases to trimming and J lost 5 bases; unmatched junction nucleotides: 13. Germline CDR1 reads LNHDA; CDR2 reads SQIVND (reference sequence). CDR3 length: 18 residues. The CDR3 DNA is TGTGCCAGTAGTATAGATCTCCCTGGACAGGGGAATAAGTATGGCTACACCTTC. Its protein is CASSIDLPGQGNKYGYTF.

The chain is built from TRBV7-8 and TRBJ2-2; TRBD1 agrees at 10 bases. This CDR3 comprises 15 residues. The germline CDR1 and CDR2 sequences are SGHVS and FQNEAQ. V lost 2 bases, J lost 5 bases, and 2 bases stayed unmatched. CDR3 bases: TGTGCCAGCAGCTTATGGACAGGGGGTACCGGGGAGCTGTTTTTT. Translation: CASSLWTGGTGELFF. The full variable domain, in which reference TRBV7-8 and TRBJ2-2 provide the parts outside the CDR3, is GAGVSQSPRYKVAKRGQDVALRCDPISGHVSLFWYQQALGQGPEFLTYFQNEAQLDKSGLPSDRFFAERPEGSVSTLKIQRTQQEDSAVYLCASSLWTGGTGELFFGEGSRLTVL.

The V gene is TRBV30, the J gene TRBJ2-5; weak D call: TRBD1 (6 bases). Germline-derived CDR1 and CDR2 are GTSNPN and SVGIG (reference sequence). Trimming left V 2 bases short and J 5 bases short, with 15 bases between. CDR3 size: 14 residues. CDR3 bases: TGTGCCTGGAGTCCAGGGGAATTCGGCGAGACCCAGTACTTC. This encodes CAWSPGEFGETQYF.

The chain combines TRBV19 with TRBJ2-7; D uncertain. Germline-derived CDR1 and CDR2 are LNHDA and SQIVND (reference sequence). The V end was cut by 0 bases, the J end by 5 bases, with 11 bases between. This CDR3 has 14 amino acids. CDR3 DNA: TGTGCCAGTAGTATAGAAGTAACGGTTAACGAGCAGTACTTC. Translation gives CASSIEVTVNEQYF.

The table lists this clone with a count of one. This chain links TRBV6-5 with TRBJ1-3; 7 bases are a match to TRBD1. This CDR3 has 14 amino acids. Trimming cost V 5 bases and J 2 bases; bases outside gene matches: 3. Germline V CDR1 and CDR2: MNHEY, SVGAGI. The CDR3 region is CASSPGTAGNTIYF. CDR3 nucleotide sequence: TGTGCCAGCAGTCCGGGGACAGCTGGAAACACCATATATTTT.

The rearrangement links TRBV19 to TRBJ1-2; D unclear. Trimming left V 8 bases short and J 6 bases short, with 10 bases between. The CDR3 length is 11 residues. CDR1 and CDR2 from the germline V gene are LNHDA and SQIVND (reference sequence). CDR3 in amino acids: CASRTGNGYTF. The CDR3 coding sequence is TGTGCCAGTCGTACGGGGAATGGCTACACCTTC.

This chain connects TRBV27 to TRBJ2-3; 12 bases align to TRBD2. V trimming: 5 bases; J trimming: 3 bases; junction bases outside the gene matches: 15. CDR3 size: 19 residues. Per germline, CDR1 MNHEY and CDR2 SMNVEV (reference sequence). As DNA, the CDR3 is TGTGCCAGCAGTCCACTCGGACTAGCGGGGTCCCGCGGGACAGATACGCAGTATTTT. It encodes CASSPLGLAGSRGTDTQYF.